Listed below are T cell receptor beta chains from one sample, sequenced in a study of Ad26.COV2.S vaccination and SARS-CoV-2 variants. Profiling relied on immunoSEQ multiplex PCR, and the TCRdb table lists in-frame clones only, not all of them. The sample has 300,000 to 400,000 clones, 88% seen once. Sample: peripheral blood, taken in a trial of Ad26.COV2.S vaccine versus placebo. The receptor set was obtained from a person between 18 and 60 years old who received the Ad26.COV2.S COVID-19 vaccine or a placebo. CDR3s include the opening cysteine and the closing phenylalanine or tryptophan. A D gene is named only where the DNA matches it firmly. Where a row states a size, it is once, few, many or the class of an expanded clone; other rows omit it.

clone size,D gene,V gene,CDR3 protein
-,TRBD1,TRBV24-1,CATSLGTGREQFF
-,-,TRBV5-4,CASSTGPEAFF
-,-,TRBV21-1,CASSKGPRGGRTDTQYF
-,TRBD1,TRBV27,CASSPLQDRGSNQPQHF
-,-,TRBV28,CASSFSAGGGKTEAFF
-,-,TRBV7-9,CASSYGLKNTEAFF
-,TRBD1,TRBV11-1,CASSPDRDYEQYF
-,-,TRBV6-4,CASSLGGVSTDTQYF
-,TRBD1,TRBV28,CASSLGETGSSYEQYF
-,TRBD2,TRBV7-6,CASSAPGLAGFLEQFF
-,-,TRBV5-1,CASSDLRGYALGEQYF
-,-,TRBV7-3,CASSLNSGRGEKLFF
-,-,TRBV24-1,CATSDTRQNQETQYF
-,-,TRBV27,CASSPRGPNTEAFF
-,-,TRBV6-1,CASSEAPGATEQFF
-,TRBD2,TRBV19,CASSMVAAGGDNEQFF
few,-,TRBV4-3,CASSQDRGGRPYGYTF
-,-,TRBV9,CASSPGAQGEKLFF
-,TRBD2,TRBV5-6,CASSLGLAGSYEQYF
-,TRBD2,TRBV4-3,CASSQERSGSGQDTQYF
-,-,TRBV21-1,CASSRGSVSDYGYTF
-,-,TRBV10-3,CAISDRGSYEQYF
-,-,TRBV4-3,CASSPGVNSEAFF
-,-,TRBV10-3,CAANRDSNQPQHF
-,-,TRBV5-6,CASSLGLSPEAFF
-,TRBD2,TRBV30,CAWSVGLADQFF
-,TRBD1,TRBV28,CASSPRGQHSPLHF
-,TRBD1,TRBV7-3,CASSYSTGAYEQYF
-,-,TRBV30,CAWSVAKGTEAFF
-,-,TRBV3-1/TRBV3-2,CASSQVWETQYF
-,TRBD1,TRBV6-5,CASSYSRGGNSPLHF
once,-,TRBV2,CASRVEAGELFF
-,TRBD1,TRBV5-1,CASSLDGTGNEKLFF
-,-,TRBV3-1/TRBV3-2,CASSQEVARVQYF
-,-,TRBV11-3,CASSLGWGYNEQFF
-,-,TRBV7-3,CASSSGPTGELFF
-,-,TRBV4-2,CASSQVAQGGTGNTIYF
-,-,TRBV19,CASFSFYTGELFF
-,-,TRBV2,CASSEQIGNQPQHF
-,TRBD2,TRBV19,CASSPGLAGGPRDEQYF
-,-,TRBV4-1,CASSHPDPGGRNNQPQHF
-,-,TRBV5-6,CASSLGQPGQPQHF